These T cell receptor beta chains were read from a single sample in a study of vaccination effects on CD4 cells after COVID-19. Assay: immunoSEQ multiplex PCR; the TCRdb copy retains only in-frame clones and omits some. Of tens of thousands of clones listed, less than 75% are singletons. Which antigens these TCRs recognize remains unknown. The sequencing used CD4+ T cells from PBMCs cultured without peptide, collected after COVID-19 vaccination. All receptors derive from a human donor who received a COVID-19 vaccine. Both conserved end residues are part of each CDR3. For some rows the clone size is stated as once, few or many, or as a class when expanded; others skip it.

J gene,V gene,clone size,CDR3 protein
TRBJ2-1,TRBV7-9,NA,CASSSIAGSSYNEQFF
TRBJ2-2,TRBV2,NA,CASSVGTANTGELFF
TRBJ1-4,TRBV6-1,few,CASSEAGLFPGEKLFF
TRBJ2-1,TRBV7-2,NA,CASSLLTRGPYNEQFF
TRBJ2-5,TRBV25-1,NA,CASSIAGQETQYF
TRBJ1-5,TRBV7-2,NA,CASNTGNSNQPQHF
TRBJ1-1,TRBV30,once,CAWSVLQGGRAFF
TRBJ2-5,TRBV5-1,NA,CASSLGPSGGDQETQYF
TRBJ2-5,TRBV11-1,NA,CASSLKRGPRAETQYF
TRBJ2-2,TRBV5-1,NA,CASGDIPTGELFF
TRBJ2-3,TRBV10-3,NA,CAIRGDGPSTDTQYF
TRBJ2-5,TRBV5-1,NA,CASSRRAGGFQETQYF
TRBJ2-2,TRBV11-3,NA,CASSLDGFGELFF
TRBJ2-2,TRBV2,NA,CASTDGWDTGELFF
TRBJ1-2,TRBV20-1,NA,CSARRGGYTF
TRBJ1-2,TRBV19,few,CASRTGTGGYTF
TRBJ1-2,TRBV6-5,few,CASSYRLQGAGYGYTF
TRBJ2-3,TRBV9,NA,CASSVAPSGGADTQYF
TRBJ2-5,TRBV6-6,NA,CASSYDRRETQYF
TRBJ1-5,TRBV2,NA,CASSESGYPNQPQHF
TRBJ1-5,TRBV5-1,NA,CASSLRQGDQPQHF
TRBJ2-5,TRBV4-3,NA,CASSQGFLAGQETQYF